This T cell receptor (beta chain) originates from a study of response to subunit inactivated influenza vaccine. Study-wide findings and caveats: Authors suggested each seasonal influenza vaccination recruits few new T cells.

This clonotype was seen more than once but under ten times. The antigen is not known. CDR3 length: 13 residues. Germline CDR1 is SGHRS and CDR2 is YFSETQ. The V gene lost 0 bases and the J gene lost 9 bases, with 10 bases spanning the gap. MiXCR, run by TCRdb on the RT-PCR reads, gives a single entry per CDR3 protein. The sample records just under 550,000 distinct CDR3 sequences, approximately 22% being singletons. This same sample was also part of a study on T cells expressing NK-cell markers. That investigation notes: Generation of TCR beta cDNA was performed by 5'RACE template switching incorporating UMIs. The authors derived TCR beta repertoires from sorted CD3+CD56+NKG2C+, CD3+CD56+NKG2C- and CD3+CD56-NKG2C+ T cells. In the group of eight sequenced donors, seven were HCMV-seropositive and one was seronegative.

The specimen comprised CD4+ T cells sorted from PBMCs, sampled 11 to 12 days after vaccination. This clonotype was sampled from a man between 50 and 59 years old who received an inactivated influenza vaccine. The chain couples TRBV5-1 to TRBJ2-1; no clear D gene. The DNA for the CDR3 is TGCGCCAGCAGCTTGGGGTCTATGCCTGAGCAGTTCTTC. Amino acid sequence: CASSLGSMPEQFF. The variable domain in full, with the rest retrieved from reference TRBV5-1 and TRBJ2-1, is KAGVTQTPRYLIKTRGQQVTLSCSPISGHRSVSWYQQTPGQGLQFLFEYFSETQRNKGNFPGRFSGRQFSNSRSEMNVSTLELGDSALYLCASSLGSMPEQFFGPGTRLTVL.